The 25 T cell receptor beta chains below come from one sample, sequenced in a study of blood T cell repertoires in COVID-19. Here immunoSEQ multiplex PCR was the method, and the copy in TCRdb shows in-frame clones only, minus some. Found here are about 15,000 clones, 70% to 90% of them singletons; the top ten hold under 45%. Material for sequencing was peripheral blood. The source is a man aged 70 or older in a cohort sampled during active COVID-19.

This clone has only a few counts. A read error is possible here, since a much larger clone lies one base away. The sample holds other DNA sequences that translate to the same CDR3. This sequence joins TRBV10-3 and TRBJ2-1; D is ambiguous. Germline V lookup: CDR1 ENHRY, CDR2 SYGVKD. V gave up 4 bases and J gave up 7 bases, with 5 bases separating them. The CDR3 has 11 residues. Here the CDR3 reads CAISAGNEQFF. The DNA of the CDR3 is TGTGCCATCAGTGCCGGTAATGAGCAGTTCTTC.

V usage is TRBV11-2 and J usage is TRBJ1-1; TRBD1 matches at 7 bases. The length of the CDR3 is 14 residues. From germline, CDR1 is SGHAT and CDR2 FQNNGV. V lost 3 bases to trimming and J lost 2 bases; unmatched junction nucleotides: 3. The CDR3 loop is CASSFGTVNTEAFF. The CDR3 nucleotides read TGTGCCAGCAGCTTCGGGACAGTAAACACTGAAGCTTTCTTT.

This chain connects TRBV6-6 to TRBJ1-5; TRBD1 matches at 10 bases. J was trimmed by 2 bases and V by 6 bases; bases with no gene match: 1. The CDR3 is 14 amino acids. Germline loops: CDR1 MNHNY, CDR2 SVGAGI (reference sequence). In nucleotides, the CDR3 is TGTGCCAGCAGCGGGACAGGGGGCAATCAGCCCCAGCATTTT. This encodes CASSGTGGNQPQHF.

This chain connects TRBV5-1 to TRBJ2-1; 11 positions match TRBD2. In germline, CDR1 is SGHRS, CDR2 YFSETQ. The CDR3 has 16 residues. After removal of 4 bases from V and 4 bases from J, the junction contained 7 bases not matched to a gene. The CDR3 protein is CASSPRRTSGYNEQFF. In DNA form, the CDR3 reads TGCGCCAGCAGCCCCAGAAGGACTAGCGGGTACAATGAGCAGTTCTTC. Variable domain in full (rest from reference TRBV5-1 and TRBJ2-1): KAGVTQTPRYLIKTRGQQVTLSCSPISGHRSVSWYQQTPGQGLQFLFEYFSETQRNKGNFPGRFSGRQFSNSRSEMNVSTLELGDSALYLCASSPRRTSGYNEQFFGPGTRLTVL.

This chain connects TRBV5-6 to TRBJ2-7; TRBD1 matches 7 bases. J gave up 5 bases and V 3 bases, and 8 bases lay outside the gene matches. The CDR3 has 14 amino acids. Germline CDR1 reads SGHDT; CDR2 reads YYEEEE. The chain's CDR3 is CASSYGQGVNEQYF. Written as DNA, the CDR3 is TGTGCCAGCAGCTACGGGCAGGGGGTAAACGAGCAGTACTTC.

The genes are TRBV7-2 and TRBJ2-7; 8 positions match TRBD1. CDR1 is SGHTA and CDR2 is FQGNSA in the germline V gene. The V and J ends lost 5 bases and 2 bases, in that order; junction bases with no gene match: 8. The CDR3 runs to 15 residues. CDR3 amino acids: CASSTAGQVPYEQYF. CDR3 in DNA: TGTGCCAGCAGCACCGCGGGACAGGTCCCCTACGAGCAGTACTTC.

The rearrangement joins TRBV28 to TRBJ1-1; no firm D call. With 6 bases removed from V and 4 bases from J, the gap between germline ends came to 21 bases. Germline loops: CDR1 MDHEN, CDR2 SYDVKM. The CDR3 has 16 amino acids. CDR3 bases: TGTGCCAGCAGCCCGCCACGGGGTCCGGGAGGCACTGAAGCTTTCTTT. Encoded protein: CASSPPRGPGGTEAFF. The whole variable domain, remainder taken from reference TRBV28 and TRBJ1-1, is DVKVTQSSRYLVKRTGEKVFLECVQDMDHENMFWYRQDPGLGLRLIYFSYDVKMKEKGDIPEGYSVSREKKERFSLILESASTNQTSMYLCASSPPRGPGGTEAFFGQGTRLTVV.

The chain links TRBV7-9 to TRBJ1-1, with 8 bases that match TRBD1. Trimming removed 6 bases from V and 5 bases from J; junction bases left unmatched: 5. This CDR3 is built from 13 residues. Germline assignment: CDR1 SEHNR and CDR2 FQNEAQ (reference sequence). CDR3 nucleotide sequence: TGTGCCAGCAGAAGGGACAGGCTAACTGAAGCTTTCTTT. This codes for CASRRDRLTEAFF.

The gene calls are TRBV10-3 and TRBJ2-5; TRBD1 aligns across 7 bases. This CDR3 is 13 amino acids long. Looked up from germline, CDR1 is ENHRY and CDR2 is SYGVKD. Trimming took 3 bases from V and 4 from J; bases not matched to a gene: 2. CDR3 nucleotides: TGTGCCATCAGTGAAGGGGGCCTAGAGACCCAGTACTTC. This encodes CAISEGGLETQYF.

This chain links TRBV2 with TRBJ2-1; D is undetermined. The CDR3 has 17 amino acids. Germline V gene lookup returns CDR1 SNHLY and CDR2 FYNNEI. The germline V and J ends were trimmed by 7 bases and 8 bases, with 27 bases remaining between them. CDR3 residues: CASIGRPLNQRRHEQFF. DNA of the CDR3: TGTGCCAGCATCGGCAGGCCCCTTAATCAACGCCGTCATGAGCAGTTCTTC.

The chain employs TRBV18 and TRBJ2-7, with TRBD2 identical over 8 bases. The V segment lost 6 bases and the J segment 5 bases; nucleotides outside the gene matches: 9. CDR1 is KGHSH and CDR2 is LQKENI in the germline V gene. This CDR3 has 14 residues. CDR3 coding DNA: TGTGCCAGCTCTGATAGCGGGATCTGGAACGAGCAGTACTTC. It specifies CASSDSGIWNEQYF.

The chain links TRBV27 to TRBJ1-3; D possibly corresponds to TRBD1 (5 bases). The germline CDR1 and CDR2 sequences are MNHEY and SMNVEV (reference sequence). The ends were cut back, 3 bases at V and 2 bases at J, with 14 bases in the middle. The CDR3 extends over 16 amino acids. CDR3 sequence reads: CASSFYRYRAGNTIYF. DNA of the CDR3: TGTGCCAGCAGTTTTTACAGGTATCGTGCTGGAAACACCATATATTTT.

The chain carries TRBV20-1 and TRBJ2-3; perhaps TRBD1 as D (5 bases). V was clipped by 6 bases and J by 4 bases, with 5 bases between them. Germline V gene sequence: CDR1 DFQATT, CDR2 SNEGSKA (reference sequence). The CDR3 has 10 residues. The CDR3: CSARADTQYF. The CDR3 bases are TGCAGTGCCAGGGCAGATACGCAGTATTTT.

This clone was observed a handful of times. The rearrangement joins TRBV7-2 to TRBJ2-5; D ambiguous. This CDR3 has 13 amino acids. V shed 6 bases and J shed 5 bases, with 13 bases lying between them. Germline V gene data show CDR1 as SGHTA and CDR2 as FQGNSA. The CDR3 bases are TGTGCCAGCAGACCCGCTAGTAAGGAGACCCAGTACTTC. It yields the protein CASRPASKETQYF.

This clone was recorded only once. CDR3 DNA sequence: TGTGCCAGTAGTATAATCCCCCGAGCCGGGGAGCTGTTTTTT. It translates to CASSIIPRAGELFF. The V call is TRBV19, the J call TRBJ2-2; D gene unclear. V lost 2 bases, J lost 6 bases, and 10 bases lay in between. The CDR3 length is 14 residues. Germline CDR1 reads LNHDA; CDR2 reads SQIVND (reference sequence).

V and J are TRBV12-3 or TRBV12-4 and TRBJ1-5; D ambiguous. V gave up 8 bases and J gave up 4 bases, with 9 bases separating them. This CDR3 comprises 12 residues. CDR3 bases: TGTGCCAGCCACGCGGGTAATCAGCCCCAGCATTTT. Protein: CASHAGNQPQHF.

The V and J genes are TRBV19 and TRBJ2-3; TRBD2 matches 7 bases. CDR3 length: 16 residues. V gave up 4 bases and J gave up 3 bases; unmatched junction bases: 10. Germline lookup yields CDR1 LNHDA and CDR2 SQIVND (reference sequence). The CDR3 bases are TGTGCCAGTAGTACCGCCCGGGCTAGCGGAACAGATACGCAGTATTTT. Protein product: CASSTARASGTDTQYF.

CDR3 residues: CASSVDGFQGMDTQYF. The CDR3 region has the DNA TGCGCCAGCAGCGTGGACGGCTTCCAGGGGATGGATACGCAGTATTTT. V is TRBV5-1 and J is TRBJ2-3, with D tentatively TRBD1 (6 bases). V lost 4 bases, J lost 6 bases, and 21 bases lay in between. Germline CDR1 and CDR2: SGHRS and YFSETQ. This CDR3 has 16 amino acids.

This clone was recorded only once. CDR3 DNA: TGTGCCAGCAGCCGCGACTGGCGCCTGGGCTCTGGGGCCAACGTCCTGACTTTC. Its translation is CASSRDWRLGSGANVLTF. V gene TRBV9 combines with J gene TRBJ2-6; D ambiguous. Germline V lookup: CDR1 SGDLS, CDR2 YYNGEE. V was trimmed by 4 bases and J by 0 bases, leaving 17 bases between them. The CDR3 is 18 amino acids. The variable domain in full, completed from reference TRBV9 and TRBJ2-6, reads DSGVTQTPKHLITATGQRVTLRCSPRSGDLSVYWYQQSLDQGLQFLIQYYNGEERAKGNILERFSAQQFPDLHSELNLSSLELGDSALYFCASSRDWRLGSGANVLTFGAGSRLTVL.

J is TRBJ2-3 and V is TRBV5-1; 8 bases line up with TRBD2. This CDR3 spans 16 amino acids. Germline CDR1 SGHRS, CDR2 YFSETQ. Trimming at V came to 1 base and at J to 0 bases, leaving 4 bases not matched to a gene. CDR3 bases: TGCGCCAGCAGCTTGCTAGGGACTAGTAGCACAGATACGCAGTATTTT. This sequence encodes CASSLLGTSSTDTQYF.

This sequence joins TRBV4-1 and TRBJ1-2; D unresolved. Germline CDR1 MGHRA, CDR2 YSYEKL. The CDR3 runs to 15 residues. Deletions cut 1 base from V and 2 bases from J, with 11 bases between. CDR3 bases: TGCGCCAGCAGCCAAGTCGTAGTCCTAAACTATGGCTACACCTTC. Amino acid sequence: CASSQVVVLNYGYTF.

This clone ranks as medium-sized (0.01 to 0.1%). The chain links TRBV7-9 to TRBJ2-2; 7 positions match TRBD2. V shed 6 bases, J shed 4 bases, and the junction held 8 bases outside the gene matches. Germline V lookup: CDR1 SEHNR, CDR2 FQNEAQ (reference sequence). The CDR3 has 15 amino acids. This CDR3 is CASSGEGRSTGELFF. Here the CDR3 DNA reads TGTGCCAGCAGTGGGGAGGGCCGGAGCACCGGGGAGCTGTTTTTT. Complete variable domain (other parts from reference TRBV7-9 and TRBJ2-2): DTGVSQNPRHKITKRGQNVTFRCDPISEHNRLYWYRQTLGQGPEFLTYFQNEAQLEKSRLLSDRFSAERPKGSFSTLEIQRTEQGDSAMYLCASSGEGRSTGELFFGEGSRLTVL.

The chain is built from TRBV4-2 and TRBJ1-5; D unclear. Trimming shortened V by 3 bases and J by 2 bases, and 14 bases separated the two germline ends. There are 16 residues in the CDR3. The germline V gene has CDR1 LGHNA and CDR2 YNFKEQ. The CDR3: CASSHAEETGNQPQHF. For the CDR3, the DNA is TGTGCCAGCAGCCATGCAGAGGAGACCGGCAATCAGCCCCAGCATTTT.

The chain carries TRBV7-3 and TRBJ2-3; unclear D gene. Trimming cost V 4 bases and J 2 bases, with 7 bases left between them. Germline assignment: CDR1 SGHTA and CDR2 FQGTGA. The CDR3 runs 13 residues. CDR3 in DNA: TGTGCCAGCAGCTCAGTGAACACAGATACGCAGTATTTT. Translating it yields CASSSVNTDTQYF.

This clone is a singleton in its sample. The V call is TRBV9, the J call TRBJ2-7, with D unresolved. The CDR3 contains 14 residues. CDR1 is SGDLS, CDR2 YYNGEE, per germline. Trimming shortened V by 1 base and J by 0 bases, and 8 bases separated the two germline ends. CDR3 protein: CASSVFYSSYEQYF. The CDR3 region has the DNA TGTGCCAGCAGCGTATTTTACTCCTCCTACGAGCAGTACTTC.